A selection of T cell receptor beta chains follows, all from one sample in a study of OX40 agonist ivuxolimab in advanced cancers. Assay used: immunoSEQ multiplex PCR; TCRdb lists only in-frame clones, some missing. Of about 77,000 clones detected, under 90% appear once; the ten largest clones hold 2.5%. The starting material was CD4+ or CD8+ T cells sorted from blood, obtained in a trial of the OX40 agonist ivuxolimab. These receptors were taken from an adult with an advanced solid tumor such as melanoma, head and neck, liver or kidney cancer. Each CDR3 is given with its conserved first and last residue. The D gene is left open where the match is weak. Only part of the rows carry a size: once, few, many, or a class if the clone is expanded.

TRBV18	TRBJ1-2	-	-	CASPREGWYGYTF	TGTGCCAGCCCCCGCGAGGGCTGGTATGGCTACACCTTC
TRBV7-2	TRBJ2-7	-	-	CASSFRGGSYEQYF	TGTGCCAGCAGCTTCAGAGGGGGGTCCTACGAGCAGTACTTC
TRBV28	TRBJ1-5	-	TRBD1	CASTATGRGPQHF	TGTGCCAGCACTGCGACAGGGCGGGGGCCCCAGCATTTT
TRBV30	TRBJ2-2	-	-	CAWSIGRTNTGELFF	TGTGCCTGGAGTATAGGACGTACGAACACCGGGGAGCTGTTTTTT
TRBV5-1	TRBJ2-3	-	TRBD2	CASSLDTGLVADTQYF	TGCGCCAGCAGCTTGGATACGGGACTAGTGGCAGATACGCAGTATTTT
TRBV18	TRBJ2-7	-	-	CASSPRGSYEQYF	TGTGCCAGCTCACCACGAGGTTCCTACGAGCAGTACTTC
TRBV7-9	TRBJ1-3	-	-	CASSSGVARSTIYF	TGTGCCAGCAGCTCCGGAGTGGCTCGTAGCACCATATATTTT
TRBV7-8	TRBJ1-2	-	-	CASSFPFDNPYGYTF	TGTGCCAGCAGCTTTCCTTTCGACAACCCCTATGGCTACACCTTC
TRBV7-2	TRBJ2-7	-	TRBD2	CASSLAGTSGTGEKQYF	TGTGCCAGCAGCTTGGCCGGGACTAGCGGGACAGGGGAGAAGCAGTACTTC
TRBV28	TRBJ2-3	-	-	CASKTVTDTQYF	TGTGCCAGCAAAACGGTAACAGATACGCAGTATTTT
TRBV5-1	TRBJ1-2	-	-	CASSEQGTNYGYTF	TGCGCCAGCAGCGAACAGGGTACTAACTATGGCTACACCTTC
TRBV30	TRBJ1-5	-	TRBD1	CAWSVSGHPGGPQHF	TGTGCCTGGAGTGTAAGCGGACACCCAGGGGGGCCCCAGCATTTT
TRBV5-1	TRBJ2-7	-	-	CASSWDGQYEQYF	TGCGCCAGCAGCTGGGACGGACAGTACGAGCAGTACTTC
TRBV27	TRBJ1-2	-	TRBD1	CASSSGTGYYGYTF	TGTGCCAGCAGTTCAGGGACAGGGTACTATGGCTACACCTTC
TRBV9	TRBJ1-4	-	-	CASSGGGQGVLFEKLFF	TGTGCCAGCAGCGGAGGTGGGCAGGGAGTTCTCTTTGAAAAACTGTTTTTT
TRBV5-8	TRBJ1-2	-	-	CASSLEPGAQGYTF	TGTGCCAGCAGCTTGGAACCCGGGGCGCAGGGCTACACCTTC
TRBV27	TRBJ2-7	-	TRBD1	CASSFPGTGWQYF	TGTGCCAGCAGTTTCCCTGGGACAGGGTGGCAGTACTTC
TRBV29-1	TRBJ1-1	-	-	CSVTDTPNTEAFF	TGCAGCGTTACGGACACCCCGAACACTGAAGCTTTCTTT
TRBV30	TRBJ2-2	-	-	CAWMAGGWGKNTGELFF	TGTGCCTGGATGGCCGGGGGTTGGGGCAAAAACACCGGGGAGCTGTTTTTT
TRBV18	TRBJ1-5	few	TRBD1	CASSPQGEQPQHF	TGTGCCAGCTCACCCCAGGGGGAACAGCCCCAGCATTTT
TRBV4-1	TRBJ2-1	-	-	CASSQDGQGRVNEQFF	TGCGCCAGCAGCCAAGATGGCCAGGGAAGAGTCAATGAGCAGTTCTTC
TRBV5-6	TRBJ1-2	-	TRBD1	CASSPGGDNYGYTF	TGTGCCAGCAGCCCAGGGGGCGACAACTATGGCTACACCTTC
TRBV5-4	TRBJ2-6	-	-	CASSLRANVLTF	TGTGCCAGCAGCTTGCGGGCCAACGTCCTGACTTTC
TRBV19	TRBJ2-5	-	-	CASSIPFTPYQETQYF	TGTGCCAGTAGTATTCCATTCACTCCGTACCAAGAGACCCAGTACTTC
TRBV18	TRBJ1-1	-	-	CASSQDGGEAFF	TGTGCCAGCTCACAGGACGGCGGTGAAGCTTTCTTT
TRBV18	TRBJ1-5	-	-	CASSPPGRVGQPQHF	TGTGCCAGCTCACCACCGGGCAGGGTAGGGCAGCCCCAGCATTTT
TRBV4-2	TRBJ2-1	-	TRBD2	CASSPARTRGGNEQFF	TGTGCCAGCAGCCCGGCTAGGACACGGGGGGGGAATGAGCAGTTCTTC
TRBV27	TRBJ2-7	-	TRBD2	CASSLASGFSYEQYF	TGTGCCAGCAGTTTAGCTAGCGGATTCTCCTACGAGCAGTACTTC
TRBV18	TRBJ2-1	medium-sized	-	CASSPVSGNEQFF	TGTGCCAGCTCACCGGTCAGCGGTAATGAGCAGTTCTTC
TRBV18	TRBJ1-5	-	-	CASSSTVNSNQPQHF	TGTGCCAGCTCATCGACAGTAAATAGCAATCAGCCCCAGCATTTT
TRBV5-1	TRBJ2-5	-	TRBD1	CASSPDRVGQETQYF	TGCGCCAGCAGCCCGGACAGGGTGGGGCAAGAGACCCAGTACTTC
TRBV5-1	TRBJ1-1	-	-	CASSEPGPLGTEAFF	TGCGCCAGCAGCGAGCCAGGGCCTTTGGGCACTGAAGCTTTCTTT
TRBV6-6	TRBJ1-4	-	-	CASSYSPGSAEKLFF	TGTGCCAGCAGTTACTCTCCGGGAAGCGCGGAAAAACTGTTTTTT
TRBV30	TRBJ2-1	-	TRBD1	CAFLQGKNEQFF	TGTGCCTTCCTACAGGGGAAGAATGAGCAGTTCTTC